This T cell receptor beta chain was observed in a study of control samples from healthy donors and cancer patients. TCRdb keeps only in-frame clones here, not all; method: immunoSEQ multiplex PCR. Of roughly 43,000 clones listed, roughly 94% are singletons. This sequence originates from a man between 60 and 75 years old in good health. Sequencing was performed on blood.

The CDR3 here is CASSLRHMNTEAFF. Here the CDR3 DNA reads TGTGCCAGCAGCTTAAGGCACATGAACACTGAAGCTTTCTTT. The chain has TRBV11-3 and TRBJ1-1; D unresolved. V lost 2 bases and J lost 0, with 7 bases in between. This CDR3 is built from 14 residues. CDR1 SGHNT and CDR2 YENEEA come from the germline V gene.